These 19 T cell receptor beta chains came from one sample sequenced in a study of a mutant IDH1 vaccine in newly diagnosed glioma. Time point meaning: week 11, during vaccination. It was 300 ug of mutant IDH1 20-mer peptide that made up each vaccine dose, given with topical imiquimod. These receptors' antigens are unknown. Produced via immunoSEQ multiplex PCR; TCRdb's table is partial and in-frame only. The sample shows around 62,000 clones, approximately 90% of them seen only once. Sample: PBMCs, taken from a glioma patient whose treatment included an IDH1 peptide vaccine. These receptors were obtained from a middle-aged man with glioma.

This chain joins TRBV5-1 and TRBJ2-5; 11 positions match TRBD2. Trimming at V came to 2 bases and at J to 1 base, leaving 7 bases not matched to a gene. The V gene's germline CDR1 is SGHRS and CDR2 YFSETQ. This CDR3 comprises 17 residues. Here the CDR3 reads CASSFLTSGGPQETQYF. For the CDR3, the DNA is TGCGCCAGCAGCTTCCTAACTAGCGGGGGTCCCCAAGAGACCCAGTACTTC.

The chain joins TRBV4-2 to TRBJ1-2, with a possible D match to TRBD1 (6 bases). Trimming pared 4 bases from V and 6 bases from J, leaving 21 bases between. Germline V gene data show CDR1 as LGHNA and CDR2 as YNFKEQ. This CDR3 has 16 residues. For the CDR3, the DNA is TGTGCCAGCAGCCCGGCAGTGGGACAAACAACCCATGGCTACACCTTC. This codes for CASSPAVGQTTHGYTF.

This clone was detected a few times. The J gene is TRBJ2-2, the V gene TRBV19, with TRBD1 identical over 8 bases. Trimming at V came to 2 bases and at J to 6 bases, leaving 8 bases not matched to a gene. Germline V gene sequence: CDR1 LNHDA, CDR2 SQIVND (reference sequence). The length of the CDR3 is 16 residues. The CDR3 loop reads CASSINRGMDAGELFF. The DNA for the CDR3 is TGTGCCAGTAGTATAAACAGGGGGATGGACGCCGGGGAGCTGTTTTTT.

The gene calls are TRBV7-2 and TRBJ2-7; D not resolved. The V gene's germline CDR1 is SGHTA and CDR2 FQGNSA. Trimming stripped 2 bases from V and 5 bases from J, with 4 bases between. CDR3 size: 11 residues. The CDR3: CASSLSHEQYF. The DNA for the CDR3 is TGTGCCAGCAGCTTATCCCACGAGCAGTACTTC.

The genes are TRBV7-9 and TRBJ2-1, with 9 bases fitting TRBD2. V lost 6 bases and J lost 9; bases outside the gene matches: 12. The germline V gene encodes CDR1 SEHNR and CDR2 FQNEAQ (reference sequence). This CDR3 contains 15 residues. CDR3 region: CASSPGSSGRFEQFF. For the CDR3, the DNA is TGTGCCAGCAGTCCAGGTTCAAGCGGGAGGTTTGAGCAGTTCTTC. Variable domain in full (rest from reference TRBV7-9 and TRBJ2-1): DTGVSQNPRHKITKRGQNVTFRCDPISEHNRLYWYRQTLGQGPEFLTYFQNEAQLEKSRLLSDRFSAERPKGSFSTLEIQRTEQGDSAMYLCASSPGSSGRFEQFFGPGTRLTVL.

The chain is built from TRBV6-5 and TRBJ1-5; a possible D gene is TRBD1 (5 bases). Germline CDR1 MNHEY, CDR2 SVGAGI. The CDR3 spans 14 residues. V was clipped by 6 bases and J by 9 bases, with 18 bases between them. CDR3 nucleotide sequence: TGTGCCAGCAGCCCCGGGACTCCAAGTGCGCCCCAGCATTTT. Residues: CASSPGTPSAPQHF.

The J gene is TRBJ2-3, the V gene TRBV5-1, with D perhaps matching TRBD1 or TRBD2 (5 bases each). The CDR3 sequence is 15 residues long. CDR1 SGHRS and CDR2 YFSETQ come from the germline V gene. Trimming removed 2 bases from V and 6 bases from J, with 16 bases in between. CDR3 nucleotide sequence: TGCGCCAGCAGCTTATGGGACCAGCCCAGGGATACGCAGTATTTT. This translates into CASSLWDQPRDTQYF.

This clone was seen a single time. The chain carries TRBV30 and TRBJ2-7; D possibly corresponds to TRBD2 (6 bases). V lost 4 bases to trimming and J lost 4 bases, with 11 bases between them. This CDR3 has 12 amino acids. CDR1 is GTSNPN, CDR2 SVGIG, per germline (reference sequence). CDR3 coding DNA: TGTGCCTGGACGCGGGGTGGTTACGAGCAGTACGTC. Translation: CAWTRGGYEQYV.

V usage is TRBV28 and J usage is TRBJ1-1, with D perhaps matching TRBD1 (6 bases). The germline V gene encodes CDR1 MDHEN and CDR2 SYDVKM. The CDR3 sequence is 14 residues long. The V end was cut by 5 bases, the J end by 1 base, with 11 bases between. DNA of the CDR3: TGTGCCAGCAGTCGACAGGACTGGAACACTGAAGCTTTCTTT. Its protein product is CASSRQDWNTEAFF.

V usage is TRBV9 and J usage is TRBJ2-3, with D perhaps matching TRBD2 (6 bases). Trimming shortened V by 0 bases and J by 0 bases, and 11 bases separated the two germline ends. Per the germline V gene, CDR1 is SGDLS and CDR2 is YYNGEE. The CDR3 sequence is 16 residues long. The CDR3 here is CASSVDGLLSTDTQYF. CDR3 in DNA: TGTGCCAGCAGCGTAGACGGACTATTAAGCACAGATACGCAGTATTTT.

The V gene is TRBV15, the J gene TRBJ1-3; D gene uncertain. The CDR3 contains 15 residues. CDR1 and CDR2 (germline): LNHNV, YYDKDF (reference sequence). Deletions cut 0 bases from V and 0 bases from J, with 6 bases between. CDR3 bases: TGTGCCACCAGCAGAGACCGCCCCTCTGGAAACACCATATATTTT. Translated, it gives CATSRDRPSGNTIYF.

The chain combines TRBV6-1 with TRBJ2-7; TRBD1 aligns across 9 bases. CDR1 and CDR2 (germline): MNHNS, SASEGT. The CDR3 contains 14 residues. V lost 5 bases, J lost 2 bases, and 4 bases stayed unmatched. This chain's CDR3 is CASSTRDRAYEQYV. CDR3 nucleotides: TGTGCCAGCAGTACCCGGGACAGGGCCTACGAGCAGTACGTC.

As DNA, the CDR3 is TGTGCCAGCAGTTTATGGGAGGGGGCGCTTGGAGCTTTCTTT. Translated: CASSLWEGALGAFF. The V and J genes are TRBV28 and TRBJ1-1; TRBD1 aligns across 7 bases. Germline assignment: CDR1 MDHEN and CDR2 SYDVKM. With 0 bases clipped from V and 10 bases from J, the junction kept 8 bases outside the gene matches. The CDR3 has 14 amino acids.

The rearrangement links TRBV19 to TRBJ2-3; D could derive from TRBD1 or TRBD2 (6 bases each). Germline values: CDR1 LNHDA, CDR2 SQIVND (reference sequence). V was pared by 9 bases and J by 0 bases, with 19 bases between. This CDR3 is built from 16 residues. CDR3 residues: CASCPGGGTSTDTQYF. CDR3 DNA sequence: TGTGCCAGCTGTCCAGGAGGGGGGACAAGCACAGATACGCAGTATTTT. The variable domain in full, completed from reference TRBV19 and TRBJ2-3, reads DGGITQSPKYLFRKEGQNVTLSCEQNLNHDAMYWYRQDPGQGLRLIYYSQIVNDFQKGDIAEGYSVSREKKESFPLTVTSAQKNPTAFYLCASCPGGGTSTDTQYFGPGTRLTVL.

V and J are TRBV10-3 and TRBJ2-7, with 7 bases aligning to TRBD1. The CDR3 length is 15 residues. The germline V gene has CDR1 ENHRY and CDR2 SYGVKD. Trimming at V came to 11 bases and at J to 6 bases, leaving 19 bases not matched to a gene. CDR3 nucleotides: TGTGCCGCCCACCCCGAGACAGGGAAGTTGGGCGAGCAGTACTTC. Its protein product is CAAHPETGKLGEQYF.

The CDR3 nucleotides are TGTGCCAGCAGCCAAGAGGCAGGGGGCTTGGGCACTGAAGCTTTCTTT. This translates into CASSQEAGGLGTEAFF. V and J are TRBV7-8 and TRBJ1-1; 8 bases align to TRBD1. Germline V gene data show CDR1 as SGHVS and CDR2 as FQNEAQ. Germline trimming cut 5 bases from V and 4 bases from J; bases unmatched to any gene: 12. The CDR3 is 16 residues long.

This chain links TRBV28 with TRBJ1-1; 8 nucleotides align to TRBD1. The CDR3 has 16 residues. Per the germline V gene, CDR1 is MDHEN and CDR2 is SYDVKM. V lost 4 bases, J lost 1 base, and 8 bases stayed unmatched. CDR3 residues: CASSSLGTGTNTEAFF. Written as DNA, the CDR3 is TGTGCCAGCAGTTCGCTAGGGACAGGTACGAACACTGAAGCTTTCTTT.

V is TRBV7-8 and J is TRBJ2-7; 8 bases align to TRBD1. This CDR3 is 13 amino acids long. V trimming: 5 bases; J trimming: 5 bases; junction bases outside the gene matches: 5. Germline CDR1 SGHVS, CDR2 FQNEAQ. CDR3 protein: CASSRDRQNEQYV. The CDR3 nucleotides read TGTGCCAGCAGCCGGGACAGGCAGAACGAGCAGTACGTC.

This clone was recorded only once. CDR3 sequence reads: CASSVGQGSFSGNTIYF. As DNA, the CDR3 is TGTGCCAGCAGCGTAGGTCAGGGAAGTTTCTCTGGAAACACCATATATTTT. This chain connects TRBV9 to TRBJ1-3; D might be TRBD1 (5 bases). The ends were cut back, 0 bases at V and 0 bases at J, with 13 bases in the middle. This CDR3 is 17 amino acids long. Germline CDR1 SGDLS, CDR2 YYNGEE.